This is a list of T cell receptor beta chains from one sample in a study of T cells of healthy individuals. TCRdb re-derived calls from the 5' RACE reads in MiXCR, one entry per CDR3 protein. The sample lists more than 85,000 distinct CDR3 sequences; 17% were seen once. The receptor source for this set is a human donor in good health. Each CDR3 is given with its conserved first and last residue. D genes are given only for firm matches.

>14|TRBV7-2|NA
CATTNRSSTGELFF
>12|TRBV10-3|NA
CAIGRIGYGYTF
>15|TRBV10-3|NA
CAISEQASSYNEQFF
>13|TRBV2|NA
CASPLAGGDGYTF
>12|TRBV14|NA
CASSHSAGELFF
>13|TRBV13|NA
CASSRYSNQPQHF
>14|TRBV7-3|NA
CASSPGLLGGELFF
>14|TRBV2|TRBD2
CASSGTSGRNEQFF
>15|TRBV2|TRBD1
CASHQDRVLKETQYF
>16|TRBV5-1|TRBD1
CASSRPGQGLGTEAFF
>16|TRBV19|TRBD2
CASSPGGGGAWNEQFF
>14|TRBV5-1|NA
CASSLDSGRQPQHF
>15|TRBV5-1|TRBD2
CASSPGLAGAGEQYF
>13|TRBV18|NA
CASSPVHQETQYF
>14|TRBV6-2/TRBV6-3|NA
CASSASTQDNEQFF
>16|TRBV6-5|NA
CASSRSSHSGANVLTF
>15|TRBV27|TRBD2
CASSRISGGAYEQYF
>19|TRBV7-2|NA
CASSLGVPVGGVWPDTQYF
>17|TRBV7-9|NA
CASSRGIGQFLVDTQYF
>13|TRBV24-1|NA
CATSDLGHNEQFF
>15|TRBV29-1|NA
CSVVPTAVGSYEQYF